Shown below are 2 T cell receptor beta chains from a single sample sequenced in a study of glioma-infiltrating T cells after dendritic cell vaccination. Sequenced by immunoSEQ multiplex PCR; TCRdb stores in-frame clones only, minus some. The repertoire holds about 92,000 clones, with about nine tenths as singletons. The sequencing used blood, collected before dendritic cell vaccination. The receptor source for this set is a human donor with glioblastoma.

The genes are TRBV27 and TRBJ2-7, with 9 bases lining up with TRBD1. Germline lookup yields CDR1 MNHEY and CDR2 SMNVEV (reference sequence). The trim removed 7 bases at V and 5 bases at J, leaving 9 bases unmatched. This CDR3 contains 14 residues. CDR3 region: CASKLQGAQHEQYF. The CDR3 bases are TGTGCCAGCAAGTTACAGGGGGCGCAACACGAGCAGTACTTC.

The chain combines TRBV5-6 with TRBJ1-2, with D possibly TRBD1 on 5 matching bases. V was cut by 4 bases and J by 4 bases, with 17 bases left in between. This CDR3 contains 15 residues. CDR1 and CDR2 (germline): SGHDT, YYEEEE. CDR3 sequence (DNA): TGTGCCAGCAGCGATACAGGCTGGGATGGCTATGGCTACACCTTC. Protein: CASSDTGWDGYGYTF.